These 30 T cell receptor beta chains came from one sample sequenced in a study of CXCR3-negative and CXCR3-positive naive CD8 T cells. It was by 5' RACE with UMI labels that the TRB cDNA libraries were prepared. TCRdb re-called the 5' RACE reads and gives one entry per CDR3 protein, without DNA. The specimen's table records roughly 89,000 distinct CDR3 sequences. Sequenced: naive CXCR3- CD8+ T cells from blood. Subset described: CD45RO-CCR7+CD27+CD95- naive CD8+ T cells lacking CXCR3 (TNR3-). The source is a human donor in good health. Some clones in this sample may be carry-over from other donors' samples.

The chain carries TRBV20-1 and TRBJ1-1; lacking DNA, the TRBD1 call made by TCRdb goes unchecked. Germline lookup yields CDR1 DFQATT and CDR2 SNEGSKA (reference sequence). This CDR3 is 20 amino acids long. The CDR3 loop reads CSARDRPGQRLYRINTEAFF.

The CDR3 sequence: CASSKRSRRQSGNTIYF. The V call is TRBV21-1, the J call TRBJ1-3; the D call from TCRdb, TRBD1, cannot be confirmed without DNA. TRBV21-1 is reported as a pseudogene. This CDR3 comprises 17 residues.

The gene calls are TRBV20-1 and TRBJ1-1; the TRBD1 assignment by TCRdb is unverifiable without DNA. The CDR3 length is 14 residues. Germline CDR1 and CDR2: DFQATT and SNEGSKA (reference sequence). This CDR3 is CSASGIFMNTEAFF.

V gene TRBV18 combines with J gene TRBJ2-1; TCRdb picks TRBD1, but there is no DNA to check that call. Germline V gene sequence: CDR1 KGHSH, CDR2 LQKENI. The CDR3 sequence is 17 residues long. CDR3 region: CASSPRPLTGGYNEQFF.

The chain uses TRBV7-9 and TRBJ2-7; lacking DNA, the TRBD1 call made by TCRdb goes unchecked. This CDR3 spans 15 amino acids. From germline, CDR1 is SEHNR and CDR2 FQNEAQ (reference sequence). The CDR3 spells CASSVGGQGFYEQYF. The whole variable domain, remainder taken from reference TRBV7-9 and TRBJ2-7, is DTGVSQNPRHKITKRGQNVTFRCDPISEHNRLYWYRQTLGQGPEFLTYFQNEAQLEKSRLLSDRFSAERPKGSFSTLEIQRTEQGDSAMYLCASSVGGQGFYEQYFGPGTRLTVT.

The chain is built from TRBV27 and TRBJ1-1. Germline V gene lookup returns CDR1 MNHEY and CDR2 SMNVEV (reference sequence). This CDR3 contains 13 residues. The CDR3 loop is CASSLGPDTEAFF.

The chain links TRBV29-1 to TRBJ1-1. CDR3 length: 14 amino acids. Germline V gene sequence: CDR1 SQVTM, CDR2 ANQGSEA. This CDR3 is CSAGGGVGDTEAFF.

The chain couples TRBV9 to TRBJ1-5; the D call from TCRdb, TRBD1, cannot be confirmed without DNA. The CDR3 covers 13 residues. Germline CDR1 and CDR2: SGDLS and YYNGEE. CDR3 sequence reads: CASSVQGSQPQHF.

The chain couples TRBV21-1 to TRBJ1-5; TCRdb gives TRBD1 as the D gene, but with no DNA this cannot be confirmed. TRBV21-1 is flagged as a pseudogene. The CDR3 is made up of 12 amino acids. The CDR3 sequence: CATGGSNQPQHF.

The chain employs TRBV12-3 or TRBV12-4 and TRBJ2-2; TCRdb's D gene call, TRBD1, goes unchecked for lack of DNA. CDR3 length: 16 amino acids. CDR3 protein: CASSPSPPEGPGELFF.

V is TRBV27 and J is TRBJ2-7. CDR1 MNHEY and CDR2 SMNVEV come from the germline V gene (reference sequence). The CDR3 totals 13 residues. Here the CDR3 reads CASSYGGPYEQYF.

The chain carries TRBV20-1 and TRBJ2-7; with no DNA, the TCRdb D assignment of TRBD2 cannot be verified. The CDR3 loop spans 13 amino acids. CDR1 DFQATT and CDR2 SNEGSKA come from the germline V gene (reference sequence). CDR3 in amino acids: CSATGTSDYEQYF.

The chain carries TRBV7-9 and TRBJ2-7; the TRBD2 assignment by TCRdb is unverifiable without DNA. The CDR3 extends over 15 amino acids. Per germline, CDR1 SEHNR and CDR2 FQNEAQ (reference sequence). Here the CDR3 reads CASSFDGGNQYEQYF.

This rearrangement joins TRBV6-2 or TRBV6-3 to TRBJ1-1; with no DNA, the TCRdb D assignment of TRBD1 cannot be verified. Germline assignment: CDR1 MNHEY and CDR2 SVGEGT. This CDR3 is 13 amino acids long. The CDR3 region is CASSYPPHTEAFF.

The chain couples TRBV20-1 to TRBJ2-1; without DNA, the TCRdb call of TRBD1 cannot be checked. CDR1 is DFQATT, CDR2 SNEGSKA, per germline (reference sequence). This CDR3 is built from 15 residues. This chain's CDR3 is CSARVSGGRYNEQFF.

V is TRBV7-6 and J is TRBJ2-7; TCRdb designates TRBD1, a call that cannot be tested without DNA. In germline, CDR1 is SGHVS, CDR2 FNYEAQ. There are 17 residues in the CDR3. The CDR3 reads CASSLGPGQGSSYEQYF.

V and J are TRBV7-2 and TRBJ1-5. Germline V CDR1 and CDR2: SGHTA, FQGNSA. There are 14 residues in the CDR3. CDR3 sequence: CASSLAGSNQPQHF.

The V call is TRBV29-1, the J call TRBJ2-5; lacking DNA, the TRBD2 call made by TCRdb goes unchecked. CDR3 size: 12 residues. Per the germline V gene, CDR1 is SQVTM and CDR2 is ANQGSEA. Here the CDR3 reads CSAEASEETQYF.

This chain links TRBV30 with TRBJ1-1; TCRdb's D call of TRBD1 is untestable without DNA. CDR1 is GTSNPN and CDR2 is SVGIG in the germline V gene (reference sequence). CDR3 size: 12 residues. CDR3 in amino acids: CAWTPGGDGAFF. The full variable domain, completed using reference TRBV30 and TRBJ1-1, is SQTIHQWPATLVQPVGSPLSLECTVEGTSNPNLYWYRQAAGRGLQLLFYSVGIGQISSEVPQNLSASRPQDRQFILSSKKLLLSDSGFYLCAWTPGGDGAFFGQGTRLTVV.

The chain carries TRBV3-1 and TRBJ2-5; with no DNA, the TCRdb D assignment of TRBD2 cannot be verified. CDR1 and CDR2 (germline): LGHDT, YNNKEL (reference sequence). The CDR3 contains 18 residues. The CDR3 region is CASSQERRIAGEQETQYF.

The chain links TRBV7-2 to TRBJ2-1. Germline loops: CDR1 SGHTA, CDR2 FQGNSA. The CDR3 loop spans 15 amino acids. This CDR3 reads CASRLSGSTYNEQFF.

The chain is built from TRBV10-3 and TRBJ1-1; no DNA is available, so the TRBD1 call from TCRdb remains unchecked. The germline gives CDR1 ENHRY, CDR2 SYGVKD. There are 15 residues in the CDR3. CDR3 loop: CAISESDYQGPEAFF.

This rearrangement joins TRBV7-9 to TRBJ2-1; the TCRdb call, TRBD2, lacks DNA for checking. Germline-derived CDR1 and CDR2 are SEHNR and FQNEAQ (reference sequence). The CDR3 totals 17 residues. The chain's CDR3 is CASSLHPTSGVNNEQFF. The complete variable domain, with remaining parts taken from reference TRBV7-9 and TRBJ2-1, reads DTGVSQNPRHKITKRGQNVTFRCDPISEHNRLYWYRQTLGQGPEFLTYFQNEAQLEKSRLLSDRFSAERPKGSFSTLEIQRTEQGDSAMYLCASSLHPTSGVNNEQFFGPGTRLTVL.

The chain joins TRBV12-3 or TRBV12-4 to TRBJ2-2; the TCRdb D gene call, TRBD1, has no DNA to confirm it. The length of the CDR3 is 17 residues. The CDR3 loop is CASESTGTGEPTGELFF.

The chain couples TRBV6-5 to TRBJ2-5; TCRdb indicates TRBD2, and absent DNA this call remains unverified. Germline CDR1 reads MNHEY; CDR2 reads SVGAGI. The CDR3 length is 18 residues. Here the CDR3 reads CASSYFPPDGEGGETQYF.

The V call is TRBV5-1, the J call TRBJ1-2; TCRdb reports TRBD1, a call that lacks DNA to check it against. The CDR3 has 15 residues. Germline V gene sequence: CDR1 SGHRS, CDR2 YFSETQ. This chain's CDR3 is CASSWSETGDYGYTF.

The chain links TRBV29-1 to TRBJ2-1; TCRdb calls TRBD2, which cannot be checked without DNA. Germline V gives CDR1 SQVTM, CDR2 ANQGSEA. This CDR3 has 13 residues. CDR3 sequence: CSVAGGEKNEQFF.

The chain carries TRBV5-1 and TRBJ1-1; TCRdb indicates TRBD1, and absent DNA this call remains unverified. Per germline, CDR1 SGHRS and CDR2 YFSETQ. The CDR3 runs 16 residues. CDR3 residues: CASSLSLGTGVTEAFF.

The chain combines TRBV3-1 with TRBJ2-1; TCRdb gives TRBD2 as the D gene, but with no DNA this cannot be confirmed. This CDR3 comprises 17 residues. Germline assignment: CDR1 LGHDT and CDR2 YNNKEL (reference sequence). CDR3 protein: CASSPRTSGSSYNEQFF.

The chain is built from TRBV10-3 and TRBJ1-1; no DNA is available, so the TRBD1 call from TCRdb remains unchecked. Germline lookup yields CDR1 ENHRY and CDR2 SYGVKD. The CDR3 is 16 residues long. CDR3 region: CAISTKFRTANTEAFF.